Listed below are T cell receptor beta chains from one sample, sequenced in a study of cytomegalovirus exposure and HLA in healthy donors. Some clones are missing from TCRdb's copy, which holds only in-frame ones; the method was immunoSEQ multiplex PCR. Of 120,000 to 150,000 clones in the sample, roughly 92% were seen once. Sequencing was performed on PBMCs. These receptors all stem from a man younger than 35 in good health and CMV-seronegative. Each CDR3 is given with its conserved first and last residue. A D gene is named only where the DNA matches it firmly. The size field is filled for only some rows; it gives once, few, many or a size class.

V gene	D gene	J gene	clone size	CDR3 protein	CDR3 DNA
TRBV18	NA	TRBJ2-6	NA	CASSPMSAGANVLTF	TGTGCCAGCTCACCGATGTCAGCGGGGGCCAACGTCCTGACTTTC
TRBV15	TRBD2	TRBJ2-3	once	CATSSLGLAGSYTDTQYF	TGTGCCACCAGCTCCCTCGGACTAGCGGGAAGTTACACAGATACGCAGTATTTT
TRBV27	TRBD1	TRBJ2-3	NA	CASRTGAPDTQYF	TGTGCCAGTCGGACAGGGGCCCCAGATACGCAGTATTTT
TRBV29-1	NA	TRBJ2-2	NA	CSVEKQLNTGELFF	TGCAGCGTTGAGAAACAGCTGAACACCGGGGAGCTGTTTTTT
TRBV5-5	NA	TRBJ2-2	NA	CASSLDPDTGELFF	TGTGCCAGCAGCTTGGATCCGGACACCGGGGAGCTGTTTTTT
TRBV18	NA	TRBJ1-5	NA	CASSPYYGSNQPQHF	TGTGCCAGCTCACCATACTACGGAAGCAATCAGCCCCAGCATTTT
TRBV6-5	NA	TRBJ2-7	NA	CASRQNSPYEQYF	TGTGCCAGCAGACAGAATAGTCCCTACGAGCAGTACTTC
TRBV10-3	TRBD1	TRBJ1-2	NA	CAIQGRQSDGYTF	TGTGCCATACAGGGGCGCCAGTCCGATGGCTACACCTTC
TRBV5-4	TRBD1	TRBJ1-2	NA	CASSLQGADGYTF	TGTGCCAGCAGCTTACAGGGGGCTGATGGCTACACCTTC
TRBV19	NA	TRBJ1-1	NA	CASSSDSQGIVLGAFF	TGTGCCAGTAGTTCGGATTCACAGGGAATTGTACTCGGAGCTTTCTTT
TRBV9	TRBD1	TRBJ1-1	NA	CASSTYPQGGTEAFF	TGTGCCAGCAGCACGTACCCTCAGGGGGGCACTGAAGCTTTCTTT
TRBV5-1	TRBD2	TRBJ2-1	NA	CASSLTSGTYNEQFF	TGCGCCAGCAGCCTGACTAGCGGGACTTACAATGAGCAGTTCTTC
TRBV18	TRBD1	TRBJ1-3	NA	CASSSISGTGSGNTIYF	TGTGCCAGCTCATCAATTTCCGGGACAGGGAGCGGAAACACCATATATTTT
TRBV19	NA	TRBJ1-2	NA	CASSIDWGLNYGYTF	TGTGCCAGTAGTATTGACTGGGGCCTGAACTATGGCTACACCTTC
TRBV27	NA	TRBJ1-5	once	CASRPNRNRGNQPQHF	TGTGCCAGCAGGCCAAACCGGAACAGGGGCAATCAGCCCCAGCATTTT
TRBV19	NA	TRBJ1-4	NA	CASTPGYTQPATNEKLFF	TGTGCCAGTACTCCGGGATACACCCAACCAGCAACTAATGAAAAACTGTTTTTT
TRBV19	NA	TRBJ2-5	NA	CASSIRGETQYF	TGTGCCAGTAGTATTAGGGGAGAGACCCAGTACTTC
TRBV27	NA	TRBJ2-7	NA	CASSKPRGALVYEQYF	TGTGCCAGCAGTAAACCCCGTGGGGCTCTCGTCTACGAGCAGTACTTC
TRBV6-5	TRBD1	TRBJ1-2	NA	CASSVGQGTNYGYTF	TGTGCCAGCAGTGTTGGACAGGGGACTAACTATGGCTACACCTTC
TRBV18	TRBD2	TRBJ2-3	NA	CASSQRDPSTDTQYF	TGTGCCAGCTCACAGCGGGACCCGAGCACAGATACGCAGTATTTT
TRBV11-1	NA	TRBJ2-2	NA	CASSAPGQGITGELFF	TGTGCCAGCAGCGCTCCTGGGCAGGGAATCACCGGGGAGCTGTTTTTT
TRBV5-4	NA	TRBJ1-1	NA	CASSLPSVEAFF	TGTGCCAGCAGCCTCCCTTCGGTTGAAGCTTTCTTT
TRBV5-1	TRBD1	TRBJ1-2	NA	CASSSKGGQDYGYTF	TGCGCCAGCAGCTCGAAGGGCGGACAGGACTATGGCTACACCTTC